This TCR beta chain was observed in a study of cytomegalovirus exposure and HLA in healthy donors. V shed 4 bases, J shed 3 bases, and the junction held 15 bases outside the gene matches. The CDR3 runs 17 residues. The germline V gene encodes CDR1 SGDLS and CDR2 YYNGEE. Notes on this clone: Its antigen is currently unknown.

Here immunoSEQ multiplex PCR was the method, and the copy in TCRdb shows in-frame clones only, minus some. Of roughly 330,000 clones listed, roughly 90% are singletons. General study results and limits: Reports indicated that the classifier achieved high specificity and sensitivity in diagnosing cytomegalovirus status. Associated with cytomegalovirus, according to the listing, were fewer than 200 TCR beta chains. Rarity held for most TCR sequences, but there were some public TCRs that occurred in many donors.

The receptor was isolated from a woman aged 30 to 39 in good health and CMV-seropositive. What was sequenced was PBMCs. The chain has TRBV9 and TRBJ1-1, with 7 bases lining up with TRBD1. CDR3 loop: CASSHPWQGGEDTEAFF. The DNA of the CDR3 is TGTGCCAGCAGCCACCCGTGGCAGGGGGGTGAGGACACTGAAGCTTTCTTT.